A single sample is the source of the 14 T cell receptor beta chains below, sequenced in a study of T cell responses to AZD1222 COVID-19 vaccine. Clones were read by immunoSEQ multiplex PCR, and TCRdb kept only the in-frame ones, dropping some. This repertoire shows over 100,000 clones, roughly four fifths found once; its top ten account for roughly 10%. The material was peripheral blood, obtained on day 0 of AZD1222 vaccination. The receptors come from an adult in good health.

This clone came up once. V is TRBV29-1 and J is TRBJ2-5, with D possibly TRBD1 on 6 matching bases. V shed 6 bases and J shed 2 bases, with 13 bases lying between them. The CDR3 is 13 residues long. Germline V lookup: CDR1 SQVTM, CDR2 ANQGSEA. The CDR3: CSVGRQAQETQYF. The CDR3 coding sequence is TGCAGCGTCGGAAGACAGGCTCAAGAGACCCAGTACTTC.

This clone appeared a few times. The chain carries TRBV7-9 and TRBJ2-1; D possibly corresponds to TRBD1 (6 bases). Germline CDR1 reads SEHNR; CDR2 reads FQNEAQ (reference sequence). This CDR3 comprises 14 residues. V gave up 5 bases and J gave up 4 bases, with 12 bases separating them. The CDR3 reads CASSIGTFYNEQFF. CDR3 DNA: TGTGCCAGCAGCATCGGGACATTTTACAATGAGCAGTTCTTC.

The chain employs TRBV9 and TRBJ1-2, with 7 bases fitting TRBD1. The germline V gene has CDR1 SGDLS and CDR2 YYNGEE. This CDR3 spans 15 amino acids. Germline trimming cut 4 bases from V and 5 bases from J; bases unmatched to any gene: 11. CDR3 bases: TGTGCCAGCAGCCCCACAGGGGAATCCACATATGGCTACACCTTC. Its translation is CASSPTGESTYGYTF.

This clone is a singleton in its sample. The CDR3 DNA sequence: TGTGCCAGCAGCGTTTTGGGTTCCACCGGGGAGCTGTTTTTT. Its protein is CASSVLGSTGELFF. This rearrangement joins TRBV9 to TRBJ2-2; D remains unclear. V was clipped by 2 bases and J by 4 bases, with 9 bases between them. Germline V CDR1 and CDR2: SGDLS, YYNGEE. This CDR3 is built from 14 residues. Complete variable domain (other parts from reference TRBV9 and TRBJ2-2): DSGVTQTPKHLITATGQRVTLRCSPRSGDLSVYWYQQSLDQGLQFLIQYYNGEERAKGNILERFSAQQFPDLHSELNLSSLELGDSALYFCASSVLGSTGELFFGEGSRLTVL.

The chain employs TRBV21-1 and TRBJ1-5. TRBV21-1 is noted as a pseudogene. The CDR3 sequence is 14 residues long. The CDR3 DNA sequence: TGTGCCAGCAGCAAATGCGGGGGGGGTCAGCCCCAGCATTTT. Its translation is CASSKCGGGQPQHF.

J is TRBJ2-1 and V is TRBV7-3, with D perhaps assigned TRBD1 or TRBD2 (5 bases each). This CDR3 spans 16 amino acids. Per germline, CDR1 SGHTA and CDR2 FQGTGA. V dropped 3 bases and J dropped 0 bases, with 12 bases sitting between them. CDR3 sequence: CASSFQGTSSYNEQFF. CDR3 nucleotide sequence: TGTGCCAGCAGCTTTCAAGGGACCAGCTCCTACAATGAGCAGTTCTTC.

This chain's CDR3 is CASSAPQGVPVGELFF. CDR3 bases: TGTGCCAGCAGCGCCCCCCAGGGAGTTCCAGTCGGGGAGCTGTTTTTT. V and J are TRBV21-1 and TRBJ2-2. TRBV21-1 counts as a pseudogene. The CDR3 covers 16 residues.

This chain uses TRBV28 with TRBJ1-1, with D possibly matching TRBD1 (5 bases). Trimming removed 8 bases at V and 1 base at J, with 14 bases between. This CDR3 has 14 amino acids. Germline-derived CDR1 and CDR2 are MDHEN and SYDVKM. CDR3 region: CASGEAGQNTEAFF. CDR3 DNA sequence: TGTGCCAGCGGGGAAGCAGGGCAGAACACTGAAGCTTTCTTT.

The genes are TRBV5-1 and TRBJ2-2; a weak D match, TRBD1 (7 bases). Germline-derived CDR1 and CDR2 are SGHRS and YFSETQ. This CDR3 has 15 residues. V lost 4 bases and J 4 bases, leaving 14 bases between the germline ends. The CDR3, as DNA: TGCGCCAGCAGCCCCGGGGGACAGCCCACCGGGGAGCTGTTTTTT. Protein: CASSPGGQPTGELFF.

This rearrangement joins TRBV10-3 to TRBJ2-7; possible D gene TRBD1, 5 bases. V was shortened by 6 bases and J by 6 bases, with 18 bases between the two germline ends. Germline CDR1 and CDR2: ENHRY and SYGVKD. The CDR3 has 14 residues. Written as DNA, the CDR3 is TGTGCCATCAGGGCCCAGGGTGGTCAAGGCGAGCAGTACTTC. It encodes CAIRAQGGQGEQYF.

The J gene is TRBJ1-1, the V gene TRBV5-1, with D perhaps TRBD1 (5 bases). The V end lost 4 bases, the J end lost 1 base, and 11 bases lay between the germline ends. The CDR3 covers 14 residues. CDR1 and CDR2 from the germline V gene are SGHRS and YFSETQ. CDR3 protein: CASSITTGNTEAFF. The CDR3 coding sequence is TGCGCCAGCAGCATAACAACAGGGAACACTGAAGCTTTCTTT.

This chain joins TRBV24-1 and TRBJ1-2, with 7 bases aligning to TRBD1. V was pared by 1 base and J by 9 bases, with 16 bases of the junction left unmatched. CDR1 is KGHDR, CDR2 SFDVKD, per germline. The CDR3 length is 17 residues. The CDR3 nucleotides read TGTGCCACCAGTGATTTCCCAGGGACAGAACCTACTATCCGCTACACCTTC. Amino acid sequence: CATSDFPGTEPTIRYTF.

This chain uses TRBV5-1 with TRBJ1-2; D is unclear. Trimming took 5 bases from V and 8 from J, leaving 19 bases between them. The CDR3 spans 14 residues. The V gene's germline CDR1 is SGHRS and CDR2 YFSETQ. The DNA of the CDR3 is TGCGCCAGCAGTTTGACCCCGGGCGCGGGGGGCTACACCTTC. Its translation is CASSLTPGAGGYTF.

This sequence joins TRBV28 and TRBJ2-7; 11 bases map to TRBD1. The germline V gene has CDR1 MDHEN and CDR2 SYDVKM. The CDR3 is 14 residues long. Trimming cost V 7 bases and J 4 bases; bases outside gene matches: 6. In DNA, the CDR3 is TGTGCCAGCACCACAGGACAGGGGGCTTACGAGCAGTACTTC. Translation gives CASTTGQGAYEQYF.